This paragraph covers one TCR beta chain sequence. This sample is part of a study of T cells in Graves' hyperthyroidism and ophthalmopathy. Germline values: CDR1 SGHDT, CDR2 YYEEEE. Trimming cost V 5 bases and J 8 bases; bases outside gene matches: 14. CDR3 length equals 15 residues. Among ophthalmopathy patients, the Clinical Activity Score reached at least 3, the NOSPECS grade reached at least 4, and duration remained under 3 months. Template material for amplifying TCR beta CDR3 regions consisted of RNA transcripts. Initially, a first-round RT-PCR of the TCR CDR3 employed the HTBI primer set. TCRdb reanalysed the multiplex PCR reads using MiXCR and keeps one entry per CDR3 protein. The sample yields hundreds of thousands of distinct CDR3 sequences, about 20% seen once.

The sequenced sample was blood. This clonotype originated in a young man with Graves' ophthalmopathy. J is TRBJ1-1 and V is TRBV5-6; 8 nucleotides align to TRBD1. In nucleotides, the CDR3 is TGTGCCAGCAGGTCTCAGGGGGCGAGTCCCCAAGAAGCTTTCTTT. Its translation: CASRSQGASPQEAFF.